This T cell receptor beta chain was sequenced for a study of vaccination and CD4 T cells after COVID-19. The wider study: Every culture used as a control got a CEFX pool, an HIV-1 Nef pool, or no peptide. General study points: Median counts of SARS-CoV-2-reactive clonotypes increased from approximately 21 to 40; this difference was not significant.

This clonotype was seen more than once but under ten times. Its target is unknown. With 3 bases removed from V and 7 bases from J, the gap between germline ends came to 7 bases. The CDR3 loop spans 12 amino acids. The germline CDR1 and CDR2 sequences are DFQATT and SNEGSKA (reference sequence). Regarding treatment: roughly 10-day PBMC culture with coronavirus spike peptide pools or control peptides (ViraFEST assay). On days 3 and 7, half the medium was swapped for fresh IL-2-containing medium. With the Oncomine TCR Beta short-read assay, DNA from cultured CD4+ T cells was sequenced. The template was genomic DNA from cultured CD4+ T cells. A single record per CDR3 protein comes from TCRdb applying MiXCR to the PCR reads. The table lists 20,000 to 30,000 distinct CDR3 sequences, roughly 68% of them singletons.

Sequenced material: CD4+ T cells from blood, cultured in vitro, taken after SARS-CoV-2 vaccination. The receptor's source is a human donor who received a COVID-19 vaccine. The V and J genes are TRBV20-1 and TRBJ1-6; D unclear. The CDR3 nucleotides are TGCAGTGCTAGTCGCCTGAATTCACCCCTCCACTTT. Translation: CSASRLNSPLHF.